This record concerns one T cell receptor (beta chain) sequence. Its antigen is unknown. Stage II-IVA oral cavity squamous cell carcinoma was new and untreated by systemic or radiation therapy. The sample originates from a study of neoadjuvant anti-PD-1 for oral cavity cancer. Study details: Around day 43, patients without progression received a fourth nivolumab dose before surgery. Whole-study findings and limits: After neoadjuvant nivolumab, PBMC T cell clonality was significantly higher in non-responders than responders.

This CDR3 has 14 residues. Trimming removed 7 bases at V and 6 bases at J, with 15 bases between. Germline V CDR1 and CDR2: LNHDA, SQIVND (reference sequence). The data were produced by immunoSEQ multiplex PCR, yet TCRdb's version contains in-frame clones alone and is incomplete. The sample records 75,000 to 100,000 clones, roughly 80% being singletons. This receptor was taken from a person between 40 and 80 years old with oral cavity squamous cell carcinoma. The rearrangement joins TRBV19 to TRBJ2-2, with D unresolved. The sample consisted of PBMCs, taken before nivolumab (anti-PD-1) treatment. The CDR3 sequence: CASTPDGVPGELFF. DNA for the CDR3: TGTGCCAGTACCCCGGACGGTGTGCCCGGGGAGCTGTTTTTT.